This TCR beta chain was recorded in a study of human T cells and chemical hapten exposure. Individual cDNA molecules in this library carried unique molecular identifiers. TCRdb reanalysed the RACE reads using MiXCR and keeps one entry per CDR3 protein. The data contain about 120,000 distinct CDR3 sequences, roughly an eighth of them seen just once; the ten biggest clones take up approximately 1.4%. This clonotype was seen many times. Indicated time point: patch test 1, 2 weeks after DPC sensitization. This sample's treatment: therapeutic diphenylcyclopropenone sensitization with weekly scalp DPC. In germline, CDR1 is SGHAT, CDR2 FQNNGV. The V gene lost 5 bases and the J gene lost 1 base, with 10 bases spanning the gap. The CDR3 runs to 14 residues.

The sample in question was whole blood, obtained in connection with sensitization to the hapten diphenylcyclopropenone (DPC). This TCR came from a woman in her forties or fifties with alopecia areata. Some clones in this sample may be carry-over from other donors' samples. The V call is TRBV11-2, the J call TRBJ2-3; TRBD2 might be the D (5 bases). The CDR3 sequence: CASSLGLRTDTQYF. The CDR3 DNA is TGTGCCAGCAGCCTAGGACTTCGCACAGATACGCAGTATTTT.